Below, 14 T cell receptor beta chains from the same sample are listed, as sequenced in a study of CD8 T cells in Susac syndrome. Random hexamers were used to reverse transcribe about 0.45 to 1 ug of RNA. TCRdb redid the calling of the immunoSEQ multiplex PCR reads with MiXCR, one entry per CDR3 protein. The profile covers some 150,000 distinct CDR3 sequences, with about 94% appearing a single time and around 0.21% taken by the ten largest. Material: CD8+ T cells from PBMCs. The receptors here all came from a human donor with multiple sclerosis.

Only one count was recorded for this clonotype. The chain uses TRBV28 and TRBJ2-7, with 10 bases aligning to TRBD1. Germline V lookup: CDR1 MDHEN, CDR2 SYDVKM. V dropped 6 bases and J dropped 3; count of bases not matched to a gene: 5. The CDR3 is 14 amino acids. Written as DNA, the CDR3 is TGTGCCAGCAGCGGGACAGGGGAAGTCTACGAGCAGTACTTC. Translation gives CASSGTGEVYEQYF.

This clonotype turned up a few times. V gene TRBV9 combines with J gene TRBJ2-5; TRBD2 agrees at 7 bases. The CDR3 loop spans 12 amino acids. Germline CDR1 reads SGDLS; CDR2 reads YYNGEE. V dropped 3 bases and J dropped 5; count of bases not matched to a gene: 1. The CDR3 is CASSGSGETQYF. In nucleotides, the CDR3 is TGTGCCAGCAGCGGTAGCGGGGAGACCCAGTACTTC.

The CDR3 DNA follows: TGCGCCAGCAGCCCGGAAGGGATCTCCGATGGCTACACCTTC. It is translated as CASSPEGISDGYTF. This chain joins TRBV5-1 and TRBJ1-2, with unresolved D. Trimming took off 4 bases at V and 6 bases at J, with 16 bases between the two ends. Germline V lookup: CDR1 SGHRS, CDR2 YFSETQ. The CDR3 spans 14 residues.

This chain links TRBV9 with TRBJ1-5; D is undetermined. This CDR3 is built from 13 residues. Trimming removed 0 bases at V and 7 bases at J, with 8 bases between. Germline V gene lookup returns CDR1 SGDLS and CDR2 YYNGEE. CDR3 sequence: CASSVAPRQPQHF. The CDR3 nucleotides are TGTGCCAGCAGCGTAGCCCCTCGGCAGCCCCAGCATTTT.

Here the CDR3 reads CSARDLSGTETQYF. The CDR3, as DNA: TGCAGTGCTAGAGATCTATCAGGGACGGAGACCCAGTACTTC. The chain joins TRBV20-1 to TRBJ2-5, with D perhaps being TRBD1 or TRBD2 (5 bases each). Germline V gene data show CDR1 as DFQATT and CDR2 as SNEGSKA (reference sequence). The length of the CDR3 is 14 residues. Trimming shortened V by 0 bases and J by 5 bases, and 13 bases separated the two germline ends.

This chain uses TRBV10-3 with TRBJ1-2; 8 nucleotides match TRBD1. CDR3 length: 16 amino acids. Trimming removed 6 bases from V and 6 bases from J; junction bases left unmatched: 15. Germline values: CDR1 ENHRY, CDR2 SYGVKD. The CDR3 DNA reads as TGTGCCATCAGCGCACCTTCGACAGGGGTTTCAGATGGCTACACCTTC. Translated: CAISAPSTGVSDGYTF.

The V and J genes are TRBV7-9 and TRBJ2-1; D uncertain. V was clipped by 1 base and J by 5 bases, with 9 bases between them. The V gene's germline CDR1 is SEHNR and CDR2 FQNEAQ (reference sequence). The CDR3 runs to 14 residues. CDR3 in amino acids: CASSLVGNHNEQFF. CDR3 coding DNA: TGTGCCAGCAGCTTAGTTGGCAACCACAATGAGCAGTTCTTC.

This chain uses TRBV7-6 with TRBJ2-1, with 13 positions matching TRBD2. Germline V CDR1 and CDR2: SGHVS, FNYEAQ. Germline trimming cut 4 bases from V and 5 bases from J; bases unmatched to any gene: 11. This CDR3 has 18 amino acids. The CDR3 sequence is CASSSLQLAGGPDNEQFF. CDR3 coding DNA: TGTGCCAGCAGCTCCCTTCAACTAGCGGGGGGGCCGGACAATGAGCAGTTCTTC.

This clonotype was detected once. The genes are TRBV7-9 and TRBJ2-5; D ambiguous. With 3 bases removed from V and 6 bases from J, the gap between germline ends came to 8 bases. There are 12 residues in the CDR3. The germline V gene encodes CDR1 SEHNR and CDR2 FQNEAQ (reference sequence). The DNA for the CDR3 is TGTGCCAGCAGCTTGGGTGAGAAGACCCAGTACTTC. Protein: CASSLGEKTQYF. The variable domain in full, with the rest retrieved from reference TRBV7-9 and TRBJ2-5, is DTGVSQNPRHKITKRGQNVTFRCDPISEHNRLYWYRQTLGQGPEFLTYFQNEAQLEKSRLLSDRFSAERPKGSFSTLEIQRTEQGDSAMYLCASSLGEKTQYFGPGTRLLVL.

The rearrangement links TRBV20-1 to TRBJ1-5, with a tentative D call TRBD1 (6 bases). The V end lost 3 bases, the J end lost 3 bases, and 18 bases lay between the germline ends. CDR3 length equals 16 residues. Germline CDR1 and CDR2: DFQATT and SNEGSKA (reference sequence). CDR3 sequence (DNA): TGCAGTGCTAGGATGAGGGGGAGAATAGACAATCAGCCCCAGCATTTT. This gives the protein CSARMRGRIDNQPQHF.

This clonotype was found once. The gene calls are TRBV7-9 and TRBJ2-1; the D gene could be TRBD1 or TRBD2 (5 bases each). Trimming cost V 5 bases and J 6 bases, with 17 bases left between them. Germline V CDR1 and CDR2: SEHNR, FQNEAQ (reference sequence). The CDR3 loop spans 15 amino acids. The CDR3 reads CASSQFGAAGNEQFF. Here the CDR3 DNA reads TGTGCCAGCAGCCAGTTCGGGGCTGCCGGCAATGAGCAGTTCTTC.

The V call is TRBV20-1, the J call TRBJ1-5, with D hard to call. The germline gives CDR1 DFQATT, CDR2 SNEGSKA (reference sequence). Deletions cut 4 bases from V and 0 bases from J, with 10 bases between. The CDR3 extends over 14 amino acids. CDR3 nucleotide sequence: TGCAGTGCTAAAGAAGGATATAGCAATCAGCCCCAGCATTTT. Translation: CSAKEGYSNQPQHF.

The V gene is TRBV7-8, the J gene TRBJ2-1; a possible D gene is TRBD2 (6 bases). The CDR3 sequence is 13 residues long. The germline V and J ends were trimmed by 2 bases and 9 bases, with 11 bases remaining between them. Germline V gives CDR1 SGHVS, CDR2 FQNEAQ. The CDR3 DNA follows: TGTGCCAGCAGCTTAACTAGCAATGGTGAGCAGTTCTTC. This encodes CASSLTSNGEQFF.

V is TRBV27 and J is TRBJ1-2; a weak D match, TRBD1 (6 bases). V was cut by 5 bases and J by 1 base, with 14 bases left in between. Per germline, CDR1 MNHEY and CDR2 SMNVEV (reference sequence). CDR3 length: 15 amino acids. The CDR3 nucleotides read TGTGCCAGCAGTCCCCGGGCAGGGGTTAACTATGGCTACACCTTC. This encodes CASSPRAGVNYGYTF.